The text below deals with one T cell receptor (beta chain). What this receptor recognizes is not known. No clone much larger than this one lies a single base away; base qualities are absent. The entry originates in a study of cytomegalovirus exposure and HLA in healthy donors (dated by TCRdb to the late 2010s). In terms of the full investigation: An earlier analysis of roughly 630 of the donors reported about 290 Gb of sequence data and 117 million unique TCR beta sequences from some 180 million T cells. Alongside the repertoire data, information on donor age, sex, ethnicity and CMV serostatus was compiled. An early release covering roughly 600 HLA-typed donors comprised approximately 290 gigabases of sequencing data and tens of millions of unique TCR sequences. Among some 400 genotyped donors of the cohort, an average of approximately 240,000 unique TCR beta nucleotide sequences was sequenced per donor, of which roughly 18% were non-productive. The study aimed to test whether signatures of past pathogen exposure could be identified by cataloging public T cell receptors. Typing coverage varied by locus: about 620-630 donors for A, B, C, DRB1 and DQB1; some 520 for DQA1; around 570 for DPA1; around 450 for DPB1. A later genetic analysis took genome-wide SNP genotypes for about 55% of the 666 donors and used that subset as a discovery cohort. The later analysis used no new phenotypic data to find candidate immune exposures, relying instead on TCR beta sequences and their occurrence across donors. Four or five DR-DQ haplotypes were handled as single units for association and clustering, since linkage in the cohort was strong. A separate validation cohort of 100 to 150 different subjects was used in addition to the roughly 620-subject first cohort. The study profiled the T cell repertoires of 666 subjects by immunosequencing and related them to cytomegalovirus serostatus. Among the roughly 390 genotyped donors, around 79% belonged to the genetic ancestry cluster associated with self-reported Caucasian donors. All discovery cohort repertoires had been generated using a single sequencing platform. The study combined high-throughput TCR immunosequencing, statistical association of individual TCRs with disease status, and machine learning to predict cytomegalovirus infection status. Both class I and class II loci were covered by HLA typing, at four-digit resolution. In a later analysis, previously published TCR beta repertoires from some 640 donors were re-analyzed and high-resolution HLA genotyping was added so that TCR occurrence patterns could be studied. To decide whether each TCR beta V gene segment behaved as functional or pseudogenic, an earlier analysis of some 600 of the donors relied on high-throughput TCR beta sequencing.

Points the paper makes about the study in general: The cohort was sequenced for TCR beta chains only, and without alpha or paired-chain data the features that could be detected were limited. Some IMGT-functional V segments, including TRBV6-2 and TRBV6-3, could not be told apart with the 87-base-pair reads, so those segments were excluded. A further reported finding was that TCR beta sequences accurately predicted the HLA-A and HLA-B alleles for most subjects in the first cohort. Across donors, most TCR sequences were observed very rarely, whereas some public TCRs were present in many individuals. HLA typing was unavailable for some donors at each locus, so association tests used only the typed subset. A later analysis associated roughly 17,000 TCR beta sequences with specific HLA alleles at a false discovery rate of 0.05. The authors suggested that the approach could potentially be extended to other disease states and immunological phenotypes. Most CMV-associated TCR beta chains appeared to be HLA-restricted in a later analysis, and the HLA associations seemed to be driven largely by CMV exposure. A later genetic analysis associated a missense DCLRE1C variant with V-gene and J-gene trimming of TCR beta chains, and an independent cohort replicated the association. Strong co-occurrence of HLA alleles, especially DR and DQ, made assigning TCR associations to individual alleles difficult. A cluster of highly shared sequence variants was judged likely to be a technical artifact of the sequencing pipeline. The earlier analysis of nearly 600 of the donors excluded 15 to 20 rarely observed V segments, including chromosome 9 orphons, because counts were too low. According to a later genetic analysis, donors in an Asian-associated ancestry cluster had fewer N-insertions in productive TCRs than the roughly 700-donor mean. An earlier analysis of approximately 590 of the donors showed that most TCR beta V segments appeared in productive rearrangements either about 90% or about 30% of the time, which broadly matched IMGT annotations. Cytomegalovirus status was reported to be diagnosed by the classifier with high specificity and sensitivity in both the original and validation cohorts. Linkage disequilibrium might explain the correlated functional status among segregating V segments, but an unknown experimental factor could not be ruled out. In a later analysis, HLA-associated TCR beta chains were found to be more clonally expanded and to have lower generation probabilities than equally common non-associated chains. In a later analysis, several top co-occurrence clusters were reported to appear linked to parvovirus B19, influenza, CMV and Epstein-Barr virus. For the cohort, immune exposure information was limited to CMV serostatus. The study listed approximately 150 TCR beta chains as associated with cytomegalovirus. A few of the identified cytomegalovirus-associated TCR beta chains were confirmed in vitro to be specific for cytomegalovirus antigens. Roughly uniform sequencing depth across donors was assumed in presence/absence analyses, although this assumption may not hold. A later analysis found that TCR association rates varied across HLA loci, with DRB1 alleles showing the most associated TCRs and HLA-C alleles the fewest.

The library was produced with the immunoSEQ multiplex PCR assay. The multiplex PCR relied on a mix of 60 forward primers for TCR Vbeta segments and 13 reverse primers for TCR Jbeta segments. A multiplex PCR assay on genomic DNA amplified the CDR3 region of rearranged TCR beta genes. Amplified TCR beta libraries were sequenced as 87-base-pair reads on the Illumina HiSeq System. The published analysis was carried out like this. A later analysis tallied some 79 million unique TCR beta chains across the 640 or so repertoires, and around 9.9 million of those chains were shared by two or more donors. To remove PCR and sequencing errors, raw reads were error-corrected and collapsed into unique sequences using a nearest-neighbor algorithm that merged closely related sequences. To assign V, D and J gene segments, CDR3 sequences were aligned to IMGT reference sequences. Each retained sequence needed at least a six-nucleotide match to both a V gene segment and a J gene segment. Rearrangements were classified as productive when the CDR3 lacked stop codons and remained in frame with V and J, and all other rearrangements were classified as non-productive. Following IMGT convention, CDR3 was defined as the stretch from the second conserved V-encoded cysteine up to the conserved J-encoded phenylalanine. Sequences without an unambiguous match to a single V gene segment were excluded from the earlier analysis of almost 600 of the donors. In an earlier analysis of 450 to 750 of the donors, a V segment was called functional when productive rearrangements were above 56.7%, and segregating when the standard deviation between donors exceeded 5%. A statistical classification framework was built to diagnose cytomegalovirus status from the catalog of TCR beta chain sequences. A later analysis assigned V and J genes by comparing TCR nucleotide sequences with IMGT/GENE-DB human TR gene sequences. Using the TCRdist pipeline, a later analysis assigned CDR3 sequences along with most-parsimonious VDJ recombination scenarios. In a later analysis, each TCR beta chain was defined by its CDR3 amino acid sequence together with its V-gene family, and reads without a unique V-gene family were excluded. In a later analysis, 500 to 650 highly shared, low-generation-probability nucleotide sequences were removed to address suspected cross-contamination and a sequencing artifact. In a later analysis, a clonal expansion index for each public chain was calculated from normalized within-repertoire ranks of inferred template counts. Generation probabilities in a later analysis came from a VDJ recombination model fitted to out-of-frame rearrangements, and those results were checked against IGoR. Hypergeometric tests were used in a later analysis to score TCR-TCR, TCR-HLA and TCR-CMV co-occurrence, with a repertoire-size bias correction applied to the TCR pairs. To estimate false discovery rates, a later analysis permuted the HLA or CMV assignments 20 times. In a later analysis, co-occurring TCRs were grouped using DBSCAN, and TCRdist sequence similarity was added for clustering within HLA-allele-positive subsets. For co-occurrence clustering, repertoires with fewer than 30,000 or more than 120,000 public chains were excluded, along with a handful of repertoires with anomalous nucleotide sharing. TCRdb's version of the immuneACCESS table is confined to in-frame rearrangements and falls short of the full clone set. An unresolved V gene accounts for under half of the shortfall where checked; the remainder is of unknown origin. V and J calls and clone size are as listed in that table; D and trimming were resolved from the DNA. This sample gives about 110,000 clones in total; about four fifths of them show up just once. Clones ranked in the top ten supply roughly 2.2% of the sample.

The cohort consisted of fewer than 700 healthy bone marrow donors. At the time of sampling, every cohort member was nominally healthy, though immune exposures that went unrecorded were likely present. The donor tested CMV seronegative and was one of the 352 seronegative cohort members. Every donor gave a peripheral blood sample, and the peripheral blood mononuclear cells from that sample were used for TCR beta sequencing. The Qiagen DNeasy Blood Extraction Kit was used to extract genomic DNA from the blood cell samples. Sequences LNHDA (CDR1) and SQIVND (CDR2) are obtained from the germline V gene (reference sequence). CDR3 length: 13 amino acids, cysteine to phenylalanine. The retained sequence is limited to the CDR3, 39 bases, with the frame set at the first base. Trimming accounts for 0 bases at V and 11 bases at J, while the number of junction bases matched to no gene is 5.

The chain is encoded by TRBV19 joined to TRBJ1-1; 8 bases in between match TRBD1. This TCR derives from a woman between 25 and 40 years old in good health and CMV-seronegative. The source material was PBMCs. The DNA sequence is TGTGCCAGTAGTATAGATCGGTGGACAGGGGCTTTCTTT. This codes for CASSIDRWTGAFF.